The 24 T cell receptor beta chains in this list originate from one sample, sequenced in a study of cytomegalovirus exposure and HLA in healthy donors. PCR involved 60 Vbeta and 13 Jbeta primers. TCRdb keeps only in-frame clones here, not all; method: immunoSEQ multiplex PCR. This sample contains 200,000 or so clones. Sequenced: PBMCs. All receptors come from a boy between 5 and 17 years old in good health and CMV-seronegative.

CDR3 coding DNA: TGTGCCAGTAGTATTGACAGGGGGCTTGATGGCTACACCTTC. Translating gives CASSIDRGLDGYTF. This chain connects TRBV19 to TRBJ1-2, with TRBD1 matching over 10 bases. The V segment lost 3 bases and the J segment 6 bases; nucleotides outside the gene matches: 4. Germline-derived CDR1 and CDR2 are LNHDA and SQIVND (reference sequence). This CDR3 has 14 amino acids.

The chain links TRBV7-9 to TRBJ1-3, with D maybe TRBD1 (5 bases). The CDR3 has 15 residues. Per the germline V gene, CDR1 is SEHNR and CDR2 is FQNEAQ (reference sequence). V was cut by 2 bases and J by 1 base, with 9 bases left in between. The CDR3 here is CASSLLQVSGNTIYF. The CDR3 DNA follows: TGTGCCAGCAGCTTACTACAGGTTTCTGGAAACACCATATATTTT.

CDR3 sequence (DNA): TGTGCCAGCAGCGCCGGGACTCCGGGGGAGACCCAGTACTTC. It encodes CASSAGTPGETQYF. This chain connects TRBV9 to TRBJ2-5; D may be TRBD2 (6 bases). Germline V gene lookup returns CDR1 SGDLS and CDR2 YYNGEE. The V gene lost 3 bases and the J gene lost 5 bases, with 14 bases spanning the gap. There are 14 residues in the CDR3.

Notes on this clone: Compared with germline, one end of the junction differs, possibly owing to a read error. This chain links TRBV4-3 with TRBJ1-1; D is unresolved. This CDR3 has 14 amino acids. Germline assignment: CDR1 LGHNA and CDR2 YSLEER. CDR3 sequence (DNA): TGCGCCAACAGCCAAGATCGGTTGAACACTGAAGCTTTCTTT. It encodes CANSQDRLNTEAFF.

DNA for the CDR3: TGTGCCAGCAGCTTGAGGGACAGGAGTTCTCTTGCAACTAATGAAAAACTGTTTTTT. This sequence encodes CASSLRDRSSLATNEKLFF. The chain carries TRBV7-6 and TRBJ1-4; 8 nucleotides line up with TRBD1. Trimming at V came to 3 bases and at J to 0 bases, leaving 12 bases not matched to a gene. This CDR3 has 19 residues. Germline loops: CDR1 SGHVS, CDR2 FNYEAQ. Full variable domain (remainder filled in from reference TRBV7-6 and TRBJ1-4): GAGVSQSPRYKVTKRGQDVALRCDPISGHVSLYWYRQALGQGPEFLTYFNYEAQQDKSGLPNDRFSAERPEGSISTLTIQRTEQRDSAMYRCASSLRDRSSLATNEKLFFGSGTQLSVL.

The genes are TRBV6-1 and TRBJ1-5; no firm D call. This CDR3 has 15 residues. The germline CDR1 and CDR2 sequences are MNHNS and SASEGT. Trimming removed 5 bases from V and 0 bases from J, with 11 bases in between. This chain's CDR3 is CASSKGSSSNQPQHF. The CDR3 DNA reads as TGTGCCAGCAGTAAAGGGAGCAGTAGCAATCAGCCCCAGCATTTT.

V and J are TRBV30 and TRBJ2-3; 7 bases fit TRBD1. V shed 0 bases, J shed 4 bases, and the junction held 7 bases outside the gene matches. CDR1 and CDR2 from the germline V gene are GTSNPN and SVGIG (reference sequence). The CDR3 totals 15 residues. The CDR3 reads CAWSVDRARADTQYF. The CDR3 bases are TGTGCCTGGAGTGTAGACAGGGCGAGGGCAGATACGCAGTATTTT.

V gene TRBV5-4 combines with J gene TRBJ1-2; 7 bases are a match to TRBD1. The length of the CDR3 is 14 residues. The V gene's germline CDR1 is SGHNT and CDR2 YYREEE (reference sequence). J lost 4 bases, V lost 4 bases, and 7 bases had no gene match. The CDR3 protein is CASSIGTEAYGYTF. The CDR3 DNA follows: TGTGCCAGCAGCATTGGGACAGAGGCCTATGGCTACACCTTC.

J is TRBJ2-7 and V is TRBV27; 9 positions agree with TRBD1. The ends lost 4 bases at V and 4 bases at J; junction bases unmatched: 2. Per the germline V gene, CDR1 is MNHEY and CDR2 is SMNVEV (reference sequence). The CDR3 length is 13 residues. CDR3 in amino acids: CASSSTGGYEQYF. The DNA for the CDR3 is TGTGCCAGCAGTTCGACAGGGGGGTACGAGCAGTACTTC.

This chain links TRBV5-6 with TRBJ2-7; TRBD1 is a possible D gene (5 bases). From germline, CDR1 is SGHDT and CDR2 YYEEEE. The V gene lost 0 bases and the J gene lost 0 bases, with 10 bases spanning the gap. This CDR3 region has 15 residues. The CDR3: CASSLARADSYEQYF. The DNA for the CDR3 is TGTGCCAGCAGCTTGGCCAGGGCGGACTCCTACGAGCAGTACTTC. The variable domain in full, with the rest retrieved from reference TRBV5-6 and TRBJ2-7, is DAGVTQSPTHLIKTRGQQVTLRCSPKSGHDTVSWYQQALGQGPQFIFQYYEEEERQRGNFPDRFSGHQFPNYSSELNVNALLLGDSALYLCASSLARADSYEQYFGPGTRLTVT.

This chain uses TRBV5-3 with TRBJ2-7; TRBD1 might be the D (6 bases). TRBV5-3 is filed as an ORF, its function uncertain. Trimming took off 4 bases at V and 1 base at J, with 18 bases between the two ends. This CDR3 has 16 amino acids. DNA for the CDR3: TGTGCCAGAAGCACCTTACAGGGAAAGGGTTCCTACGAGCAGTACTTC. This encodes CARSTLQGKGSYEQYF.

This sequence joins TRBV30 and TRBJ2-6; 7 bases line up with TRBD1. The trim removed 3 bases at V and 4 bases at J, leaving 15 bases unmatched. Germline V gene sequence: CDR1 GTSNPN, CDR2 SVGIG (reference sequence). This CDR3 is built from 18 residues. CDR3 DNA: TGTGCCTGGAGCGACGGGGACAGCGACTTCGCCGGGGCCAACGTCCTGACTTTC. It encodes CAWSDGDSDFAGANVLTF.

As concerns this clone: The sample carries other DNA sequences with the same CDR3. The genes are TRBV9 and TRBJ1-5, with a tentative D call TRBD1 (6 bases). Trimming left V 2 bases short and J 5 bases short, with 8 bases between. Germline V gene sequence: CDR1 SGDLS, CDR2 YYNGEE. This CDR3 region has 13 residues. The CDR3 sequence is CASSVEGDQPQHF. CDR3 nucleotide sequence: TGTGCCAGCAGCGTTGAGGGGGATCAGCCCCAGCATTTT.

This sequence joins TRBV7-9 and TRBJ1-1; unclear D gene. Trimming removed 5 bases at V and 0 bases at J, with 13 bases between. The CDR3 runs 15 residues. Germline V gene lookup returns CDR1 SEHNR and CDR2 FQNEAQ (reference sequence). CDR3 loop: CASSPPRELNTEAFF. As DNA, the CDR3 is TGTGCCAGCAGCCCCCCGAGGGAACTGAACACTGAAGCTTTCTTT. The whole variable domain, remainder taken from reference TRBV7-9 and TRBJ1-1, is DTGVSQNPRHKITKRGQNVTFRCDPISEHNRLYWYRQTLGQGPEFLTYFQNEAQLEKSRLLSDRFSAERPKGSFSTLEIQRTEQGDSAMYLCASSPPRELNTEAFFGQGTRLTVV.

CDR3 protein: CAWRGGTAGNTIYF. CDR3 nucleotide sequence: TGTGCCTGGAGGGGGGGGACGGCTGGAAACACCATATATTTT. The chain is built from TRBV30 and TRBJ1-3, with a tentative D call TRBD1 (5 bases). This CDR3 contains 14 residues. Germline V CDR1 and CDR2: GTSNPN, SVGIG (reference sequence). The V end lost 3 bases, the J end lost 2 bases, and 11 bases lay between the germline ends.

The chain couples TRBV5-1 to TRBJ2-2; TRBD2 aligns across 8 bases. CDR3 size: 17 residues. CDR1 and CDR2 from the germline V gene are SGHRS and YFSETQ. V lost 2 bases, J lost 3 bases, and 9 bases stayed unmatched. CDR3: CASSFAGGGMDTGELFF. The CDR3 DNA sequence: TGCGCCAGCAGCTTCGCGGGGGGTGGTATGGACACCGGGGAGCTGTTTTTT.

J is TRBJ2-5 and V is TRBV11-2, with 7 bases lining up with TRBD1. The CDR3 is 14 amino acids. J lost 2 bases, V lost 4 bases, and 4 bases had no gene match. Germline-derived CDR1 and CDR2 are SGHAT and FQNNGV. Here the CDR3 DNA reads TGTGCCAGCAGCTCGGACAGGAGGCAAGAGACCCAGTACTTC. This sequence encodes CASSSDRRQETQYF.

The chain joins TRBV6-1 to TRBJ1-5, with 10 bases aligning to TRBD1. This CDR3 has 14 residues. Germline CDR1 MNHNS, CDR2 SASEGT. V lost 6 bases and J lost 4; bases outside the gene matches: 3. CDR3 DNA: TGTGCCAGCAGCCCGGACAGGGGGAATCAGCCCCAGCATTTT. Its translation is CASSPDRGNQPQHF.

The CDR3 is CASSPSGEETQYF. Written as DNA, the CDR3 is TGTGCCAGCAGCCCTAGCGGCGAAGAGACCCAGTACTTC. The chain is built from TRBV4-2 and TRBJ2-5, with 7 bases matching TRBD2. This CDR3 comprises 13 residues. The trim removed 4 bases at V and 3 bases at J, leaving 2 bases unmatched. CDR1 is LGHNA, CDR2 YNFKEQ, per germline.

The chain combines TRBV5-1 with TRBJ1-2; 7 bases are shared with TRBD1. The CDR3 has 15 residues. The J segment lost 8 bases and the V segment lost 0 bases, leaving 10 bases of the junction unmatched. CDR1 is SGHRS, CDR2 YFSETQ, per germline. The CDR3, as DNA: TGCGCCAGCAGCTTGGTAGTAGGGACAGTGAAAGGCTACACCTTC. It specifies CASSLVVGTVKGYTF.

The rearrangement joins TRBV4-3 to TRBJ1-1; D is undetermined. The V end lost 4 bases, the J end lost 1 base, and 7 bases lay between the germline ends. CDR3 length: 13 amino acids. Looked up from germline, CDR1 is LGHNA and CDR2 is YSLEER. CDR3 DNA sequence: TGCGCCAGCAGCCGGCGGGGGAACACTGAAGCTTTCTTT. It translates to CASSRRGNTEAFF.

The chain has TRBV5-5 and TRBJ1-5, with 9 bases aligning to TRBD1. Germline CDR1 and CDR2: SGHKS and YYEKEE (reference sequence). V lost 4 bases to trimming and J lost 5 bases; unmatched junction nucleotides: 10. The CDR3 runs 16 residues. Written as DNA, the CDR3 is TGTGCCAGCAGCGCCGGGACAGGGATCTTCTATCAGCCCCAGCATTTT. Protein: CASSAGTGIFYQPQHF.

The V call is TRBV5-4, the J call TRBJ2-5; 7 bases align to TRBD1. In germline, CDR1 is SGHNT, CDR2 YYREEE (reference sequence). The length of the CDR3 is 15 residues. Germline trimming cut 4 bases from V and 1 base from J; bases unmatched to any gene: 7. Here the CDR3 DNA reads TGTGCCAGCAGCCTGGGTGGGACAGCCCAAGAGACCCAGTACTTC. It encodes CASSLGGTAQETQYF.

The chain combines TRBV30 with TRBJ2-3; 11 positions match TRBD2. The trim removed 8 bases at V and 3 bases at J, leaving 7 bases unmatched. The germline V gene encodes CDR1 GTSNPN and CDR2 SVGIG (reference sequence). CDR3 length: 14 amino acids. CDR3 nucleotides: TGTGCCCGGGCTAGCGGGGGGTTAACAGATACGCAGTATTTT. Translated, it gives CARASGGLTDTQYF. The whole variable domain, remainder taken from reference TRBV30 and TRBJ2-3, is SQTIHQWPATLVQPVGSPLSLECTVEGTSNPNLYWYRQAAGRGLQLLFYSVGIGQISSEVPQNLSASRPQDRQFILSSKKLLLSDSGFYLCARASGGLTDTQYFGPGTRLTVL.